These T cell receptor beta chains were read from a single sample in a study of lymphopenia after photon versus proton radiotherapy. Only in-frame clones appear in the TCRdb table, and some are missing; sequencing was by immunoSEQ multiplex PCR. The sample includes some 44,000 clones, about 85% of them seen just once. Sequencing was performed on peripheral blood, taken from a patient treated with proton-based radiotherapy. Receptors were obtained from a woman between 65 and 79 years old with pancreatic cancer. Each CDR3 is given with its conserved first and last residue. Fields, in order: D gene, J gene, clone size, V gene, CDR3 protein, CDR3 DNA. The D gene is left open where the match is weak. Size tells how often a clone was seen (once, few, many) or the class of an expanded clone, and some rows leave it out.

.,TRBJ2-3,once,TRBV7-8,CASSLIGNTQYF,TGTGCCAGCAGCTTAATCGGTAATACGCAGTATTTT
TRBD2,TRBJ2-1,.,TRBV18,CASSPATSSSYNEQFF,TGTGCCAGCTCACCAGCGACTAGCAGCTCCTACAATGAGCAGTTCTTC
.,TRBJ2-2,.,TRBV30,CAWSKGTGELFF,TGTGCCTGGAGTAAGGGCACCGGGGAGCTGTTTTTT
TRBD1,TRBJ2-3,.,TRBV19,CASSIVVLGTGGLGTDTQYF,TGTGCCAGTAGTATAGTTGTTTTAGGGACAGGGGGGTTAGGCACAGATACGCAGTATTTT
TRBD1,TRBJ2-7,.,TRBV11-2,CASSLNDRGANEQYF,TGTGCCAGCAGCTTAAACGACAGGGGGGCTAACGAGCAGTACTTC
.,TRBJ2-7,.,TRBV4-3,CASSQEGTADYEQYF,TGCGCCAGCAGCCAAGAGGGCACAGCCGACTACGAGCAGTACTTC
.,TRBJ2-5,.,TRBV28,CASSRSGTRIYF,TGTGCCAGCAGCCGCTCCGGGACCCGAATCTACTTC
.,TRBJ2-5,.,TRBV19,CASSIGLAQGETQYF,TGTGCCAGTAGTATAGGACTAGCCCAGGGGGAGACCCAGTACTTC
TRBD1,TRBJ2-3,.,TRBV30,CAWDRGTDTQYF,TGTGCCTGGGACAGGGGGACAGATACGCAGTATTTT
.,TRBJ1-1,once,TRBV19,CASSHRALNTEAFF,TGTGCCAGTAGCCATAGGGCACTGAACACTGAAGCTTTCTTT
.,TRBJ1-5,.,TRBV28,CASRLGEGNQPQHF,TGTGCCAGCCGCCTTGGTGAAGGCAATCAGCCCCAGCATTTT
.,TRBJ2-3,.,TRBV2,CASSGGTGDTQYF,TGTGCCAGCAGTGGGGGTACGGGAGATACGCAGTATTTT
.,TRBJ2-7,.,TRBV7-8,CASSENPGVDDEQYF,TGTGCCAGCAGCGAAAACCCAGGGGTAGACGACGAGCAGTACTTC
.,TRBJ2-3,.,TRBV6-1,CASNYQGTDTQYF,TGTGCCAGCAACTATCAGGGTACAGATACGCAGTATTTT
.,TRBJ2-3,.,TRBV30,CAWSRGSAHTDTQYF,TGTGCCTGGAGTAGAGGTTCTGCGCACACAGATACGCAGTATTTT
.,TRBJ1-3,.,TRBV5-4,CASSRGLQTEDTIYF,TGTGCCAGCAGCCGGGGCCTCCAAACGGAGGACACCATATATTTT
TRBD1,TRBJ2-7,.,TRBV28,CASSSSGTGSYEQYF,TGTGCCAGCAGTTCCTCCGGGACAGGGTCCTACGAGCAGTACTTC
TRBD1,TRBJ1-2,.,TRBV28,CASSFSGTGDYGYTF,TGTGCCAGCAGTTTCTCTGGGACAGGGGACTATGGCTACACCTTC
.,TRBJ1-2,.,TRBV10-3,CAISDTGNNYGYTF,TGTGCCATCAGTGATACGGGAAATAACTATGGCTACACCTTC
TRBD2,TRBJ2-1,.,TRBV19,CASSIGRLAGVSSDEQFF,TGTGCCAGTAGTATTGGACGACTAGCGGGAGTTTCTTCGGATGAGCAGTTCTTC
.,TRBJ1-1,.,TRBV5-8,CASSVPDWGRNTEAFF,TGTGCCAGCAGCGTACCCGACTGGGGCCGGAACACTGAAGCTTTCTTT
.,TRBJ1-6,few,TRBV28,CATKSGVGNSPLHF,TGTGCCACTAAATCTGGGGTGGGAAATTCACCCCTCCACTTT
.,TRBJ2-7,.,TRBV25-1,CASSAPGGGQASYEQYF,TGTGCCAGCAGTGCCCCAGGGGGGGGGCAGGCGAGCTACGAGCAGTACTTC
TRBD2,TRBJ2-3,.,TRBV5-1,CASSTRGGSTDTQYF,TGCGCCAGCAGCACGAGGGGAGGGAGTACAGATACGCAGTATTTT
.,TRBJ1-1,.,TRBV19,CASTSTAAIMNTEAFF,TGTGCCAGTACCTCGACGGCCGCCATCATGAACACTGAAGCTTTCTTT
.,TRBJ2-5,.,TRBV29-1,CSVAAAVDGTQYF,TGCAGCGTTGCTGCCGCAGTTGATGGTACCCAGTACTTC
TRBD1,TRBJ1-5,.,TRBV2,CASSRNNNNRGNQPQHF,TGTGCCAGCAGCCGAAATAATAACAACAGGGGTAATCAGCCCCAGCATTTT
.,TRBJ2-3,.,TRBV6-5,CASSMSRDTQYF,TGTGCCAGCAGCATGTCTCGAGATACGCAGTATTTT
.,TRBJ2-7,.,TRBV28,CASSLPWGSSYEQYF,TGTGCCAGCAGTTTACCCTGGGGGTCGTCCTACGAGCAGTACTTC
TRBD1,TRBJ1-4,.,TRBV28,CASKEGQGEEKLFF,TGTGCCAGCAAGGAGGGACAGGGAGAAGAAAAACTGTTTTTT
.,TRBJ1-1,.,TRBV28,CASSPGGGTEAFF,TGTGCCAGCAGTCCCGGAGGGGGGACTGAAGCTTTCTTT
.,TRBJ1-1,.,TRBV29-1,CSVENTEAFF,TGCAGCGTTGAGAATACTGAAGCTTTCTTT
.,TRBJ2-7,.,TRBV28,CASRPRDPYEQYF,TGTGCCAGCAGACCGCGGGATCCCTACGAGCAGTACTTC
.,TRBJ2-6,.,TRBV5-4,CASSQTVSGANVLTF,TGTGCCAGCAGCCAAACGGTCTCTGGGGCCAACGTCCTGACTTTC
TRBD2,TRBJ2-7,.,TRBV7-2,CASSYGTSGRRGSYEQYF,TGTGCCAGCAGCTATGGGACTAGCGGGAGGCGGGGTTCCTACGAGCAGTACTTC